This T cell receptor (beta chain) was captured by sequencing in a study of beta chain features in type 1 diabetes. There are a few counts of this clone. The target antigen is unknown. Every bit of the isolated RNA underwent reverse transcription, so sequencing read expressed TCRB transcripts. Assay used: immunoSEQ multiplex PCR; TCRdb lists only in-frame clones, some missing. The profile shows 900,000 or so clones, roughly a sixth of them singletons. Germline CDR1 and CDR2: SGHVS and FQNEAQ. The junction had 13 bases not matched to a gene; V was cut back by 1 base and J by 7 bases. The CDR3 extends over 18 amino acids. Researchers reported sorting CD4+ naive, central memory, regulatory and stem cell-like memory cells via CD45RO/CCR7/CD25/CD127/CD95/CD27. General study points: In type 1 diabetes patients, VDJ junctions had fewer insertions; deletions at these junctions were more frequent. In every one of the four CD4+ subsets, TCRB CDR3s were moderately but significantly shorter in Type 1 diabetes patients. There was a possibility that cDNA sequencing over-represented cells with high TCR expression.

The sequenced sample was naive CD4+ T cells from blood. This chain uses TRBV7-8 with TRBJ2-2; the match to TRBD2 covers 9 bases. The TCR sequence derives from a woman aged 18-29 years in good health. The CDR3, as DNA: TGTGCCAGCAGCTTAGGTGCCGGAGCGGGAGGCCGTGTCGGGGAGCTGTTTTTT. This gives the protein CASSLGAGAGGRVGELFF.